This entry concerns a single T cell receptor beta chain. The specificity of this receptor is unknown. These data come from a study of cytomegalovirus exposure and HLA in healthy donors (dated 2017 in TCRdb). Turning to the overall study: An earlier analysis of some 500 of the donors reported more than 250 Gb of sequence data and some 120 million unique TCR beta sequences from roughly 180 million T cells. High-throughput TCR immunosequencing, statistical association of individual TCRs with disease status, and machine learning were combined to predict cytomegalovirus infection status. Typing coverage differed by locus: A, B, C, DRB1 and DQB1 were typed in roughly 620-630 donors, DQA1 in about 560, DPA1 in some 600, and DPB1 in roughly 470. Using immunosequencing, the study profiled T cell repertoires from 640 or so subjects and related those repertoires to cytomegalovirus serostatus. HLA typing covered class I and class II loci at four-digit resolution. Donor age, sex, ethnicity and CMV serostatus were collected together with the repertoire data. In a later analysis, previously published TCR beta repertoires from 550 to 700 donors were re-analyzed and high-resolution HLA genotyping was added so that TCR occurrence patterns could be studied. All discovery cohort repertoires had been generated on a single sequencing platform. The genetic ancestry cluster associated with self-reported Caucasian donors included 80% to 90% of the roughly 400 genotyped donors. Because of strong linkage in the cohort, roughly five DR-DQ haplotypes were treated as single units for association and clustering. In addition to the first cohort of 666 subjects, a separate validation cohort of 120 different subjects was used. The study was designed to test whether signatures of past pathogen exposure could be identified by cataloging public T cell receptors. The later analysis used no new phenotypic data to find candidate immune exposures, relying instead on TCR beta sequences and their occurrence across donors. An earlier analysis of several hundred of the donors applied high-throughput TCR beta sequencing to assess whether each TCR beta V gene segment acted as functional or pseudogenic. On average, around 240,000 unique TCR beta nucleotide sequences were sequenced per donor among 398 genotyped donors of the cohort, with 15% to 20% of those sequences being non-productive. A later genetic analysis took genome-wide SNP genotypes for 398 of the 666 donors and used that subset as a discovery cohort. An early release that covered fewer than 800 HLA-typed donors contained approximately 300 gigabases of sequencing data and 65 million to 100 million unique TCR sequences. Study-wide findings and limitations: The only immune exposure information available for the cohort was CMV serostatus. The 87-base-pair reads could not distinguish some IMGT-functional V segments, including TRBV6-2 and TRBV6-3, so those segments were excluded. In a later analysis, the rate of TCR association differed among HLA loci, with DRB1 alleles having the most associated TCRs and HLA-C alleles having the fewest. The sequencing pipeline was judged likely to have produced a cluster of highly shared sequence variants as a technical artifact. The study gave a list of over 150 TCR beta chains associated with cytomegalovirus. In both the original and validation cohorts, the classifier was reported to diagnose cytomegalovirus status with high specificity and sensitivity. An earlier analysis of approximately 540 of the donors showed that most TCR beta V segments appeared in productive rearrangements either about 87% or about 30% of the time, which broadly matched IMGT annotations. At a false discovery rate of 0.05, a later analysis linked 16,951 TCR beta sequences to specific HLA alleles. It was suggested by the authors that the approach could potentially be generalized to other disease states and immunological phenotypes. Presence/absence analyses assumed roughly uniform sequencing depth across donors, an assumption that may not hold. Correlated functional status among segregating V segments might reflect linkage disequilibrium, but an unknown experimental factor could not be ruled out. While some public TCRs were present in many individuals, most TCR sequences turned up only very rarely across donors. Because HLA typing was missing for some donors at each locus, association tests included only the typed subset. A further reported finding was that TCR beta sequences accurately predicted the HLA-A and HLA-B alleles for most subjects in the first cohort. A later genetic analysis associated a missense DCLRE1C variant with V-gene and J-gene trimming of TCR beta chains, and an independent cohort replicated the association. A few of the identified cytomegalovirus-associated TCR beta chains were confirmed in vitro to be specific for cytomegalovirus antigens. In a later analysis, HLA-associated TCR beta chains were found to be more clonally expanded and to have lower generation probabilities than equally common non-associated chains. In a later genetic analysis, fewer N-insertions in productive TCRs were reported among donors in an Asian-associated ancestry cluster than the roughly 640-donor mean. Assigning TCR associations to individual alleles was difficult when HLA alleles, especially DR and DQ, strongly co-occurred. This cohort had only TCR beta chains sequenced, and the lack of alpha or paired-chain data limited which features could be detected. The earlier analysis of 450 to 700 of the donors excluded roughly 16 rarely observed V segments, including chromosome 9 orphons, because counts were too low. According to a later analysis, most CMV-associated TCR beta chains appeared to be HLA-restricted, and the HLA associations seemed to be driven largely by CMV exposure. In a later analysis, several top co-occurrence clusters were reported to appear linked to parvovirus B19, influenza, CMV and Epstein-Barr virus.

The library relied on the immunoSEQ multiplex PCR assay. For the multiplex PCR, a mixture combining 60 forward primers for TCR Vbeta segments and 13 reverse primers for TCR Jbeta segments was used. The CDR3 region of rearranged TCR beta genes was amplified from genomic DNA by a multiplex PCR assay. The Illumina HiSeq System was used to sequence the amplified TCR beta libraries as 87-base-pair reads. In the source study's methods: A later analysis tallied roughly 76 million unique TCR beta chains across the 650 to 750 repertoires, and about 12 million of those chains were shared by two or more donors. A nearest-neighbor algorithm error-corrected the raw reads and collapsed the reads into unique sequences, merging closely related sequences to remove PCR and sequencing errors. V, D and J gene segments were assigned by aligning CDR3 sequences to IMGT reference sequences. For a sequence to be retained, a match of at least six nucleotides to both a V gene segment and a J gene segment was required. A rearrangement counted as productive if the CDR3 had no stop codons and remained in frame with V and J, and every other rearrangement counted as non-productive. CDR3 was defined according to IMGT convention as the region running from the second conserved V-encoded cysteine to the conserved J-encoded phenylalanine. The earlier analysis of about 570 of the donors excluded any sequence lacking an unambiguous match to a single V gene segment. In an earlier analysis of 450 to 700 of the donors, V segments were called functional above 56.7% productive rearrangements and were called segregating when the between-donor standard deviation exceeded 5%. A statistical classification framework was built for diagnosing cytomegalovirus status from the catalog of TCR beta chain sequences. In a later analysis, TCR nucleotide sequences were compared against IMGT/GENE-DB human TR gene sequences so that V and J genes could be assigned. In a later analysis, CDR3 sequences and most-parsimonious VDJ recombination scenarios were assigned using the TCRdist pipeline. In a later analysis, every TCR beta chain was defined by the combination of its CDR3 amino acid sequence and its V-gene family, and reads without a unique V-gene family were dropped. A later analysis removed 592 highly shared, low-generation-probability nucleotide sequences to deal with suspected cross-contamination and a sequencing artifact. A later analysis calculated a clonal expansion index for each public chain from normalized within-repertoire ranks of inferred template counts. In a later analysis, generation probabilities were computed using a VDJ recombination model fitted to out-of-frame rearrangements, and the results were checked against IGoR. Hypergeometric tests were used in a later analysis to score TCR-TCR, TCR-HLA and TCR-CMV co-occurrence, with a repertoire-size bias correction applied to the TCR pairs. In a later analysis, false discovery rates were estimated by permuting HLA or CMV assignments 20 times. A later analysis grouped co-occurring TCRs with DBSCAN, adding TCRdist sequence similarity when clustering within HLA-allele-positive subsets. Repertoires with fewer than 30,000 or more than 120,000 public chains, plus five repertoires with anomalous nucleotide sharing, were excluded from co-occurrence clustering. Held by TCRdb, this immuneACCESS table contains in-frame sequences only and omits some clones. Under half of the omission traces to an unresolved V gene where checked; the cause of the rest is unknown. The V and J calls and clone size come from that table; D and trimming were worked out from the DNA. The table held for this sample gives fewer than 100,000 clones. 3.8% of the sample belongs to the ten largest clones.

Per the germline V gene, MDHEN is the CDR1 and SYDVKM is the CDR2. From cysteine to phenylalanine, the CDR3 is 14 amino acids long. Only the CDR3 DNA is retained, 42 bases long and in frame from the first base. V lost 8 bases and J lost 2 bases; the stretch between them is 13 bases long. The cohort was made up of roughly 670 healthy bone marrow donors. At the time of sampling, all cohort members were nominally healthy, though unrecorded immune exposures were likely present. The donor was CMV seropositive and was included in the group of 300 or so seropositive cohort members. Every donor gave a peripheral blood sample, and the peripheral blood mononuclear cells from that sample were used for TCR beta sequencing. The Qiagen DNeasy Blood Extraction Kit was used to extract genomic DNA from the blood cell samples.

The receptor chain draws on TRBV28 and TRBJ1-3, with the D gene not clear enough to name. This receptor was identified in a man younger than 30 in good health and CMV-seropositive. The source material was PBMCs. The DNA reads as follows: TGTGCCAGCTTGGGCAGTAGGACTGGAAACACCATATATTTT. Its amino acids are CASLGSRTGNTIYF.